Presented here are 25 T cell receptor beta chains from one specimen sequenced in a study of T cell changes during pregnancy in multiple sclerosis (dated by TCRdb to about 2019). Preparation of the library involved the immunoSEQ multiplex PCR assay. TCRdb limited this immuneACCESS table to in-frame rearrangements with V and J called. A share of clones is missing; checked studies link under half to unresolved V genes, and the rest is unexplained. The sample records 35,000 to 55,000 clones, 90% to 95% of which are singletons. Roughly 2.2% of the sample is held by the ten biggest clonotypes. Source: peripheral blood, taken in the third trimester of pregnancy. All receptors derive from a female donor with multiple sclerosis, enrolled in a pregnancy study.

V usage is TRBV5-6 and J usage is TRBJ1-4; D remains ambiguous. Germline V gene sequence: CDR1 SGHDT, CDR2 YYEEEE. This CDR3 contains 13 residues. With 6 bases removed from V and 3 bases from J, the gap between germline ends came to 9 bases. The CDR3 loop reads CASKPWSNEKLFF. Written as DNA, the CDR3 is TGTGCCAGCAAGCCCTGGTCTAATGAAAAACTGTTTTTT.

This sequence joins TRBV5-6 and TRBJ2-1, with D uncertain. CDR1 is SGHDT, CDR2 YYEEEE, per germline. The CDR3 runs 15 residues. Deletions cut 2 bases from V and 0 bases from J, with 9 bases between. The CDR3 loop is CASSFGLSSYNEQFF. CDR3 in DNA: TGTGCCAGCAGCTTCGGGTTGAGCTCCTACAATGAGCAGTTCTTC.

The rearrangement links TRBV28 to TRBJ1-4, with D maybe TRBD1 (5 bases). CDR1 and CDR2 from the germline V gene are MDHEN and SYDVKM. V lost 5 bases, J lost 7 bases, and 17 bases lay in between. The CDR3 is 15 amino acids. CDR3 DNA sequence: TGTGCCAGCAGTACCCACGCGGGGCGGGTTGAAAAACTGTTTTTT. It codes for CASSTHAGRVEKLFF.

V gene TRBV7-9 combines with J gene TRBJ1-2; D call uncertain. CDR3 length: 15 residues. The V end lost 5 bases, the J end lost 5 bases, and 18 bases lay between the germline ends. Looked up from germline, CDR1 is SEHNR and CDR2 is FQNEAQ (reference sequence). The CDR3 DNA sequence: TGTGCCAGCAGCCGGGAAACTTCCTCCTTGTATGGCTACACCTTC. Its translation: CASSRETSSLYGYTF.

The genes are TRBV2 and TRBJ2-3; unclear D gene. This CDR3 has 12 amino acids. Germline V gives CDR1 SNHLY, CDR2 FYNNEI. V lost 5 bases, J lost 3 bases, and 6 bases lay in between. CDR3 sequence: CASSSVTDTQYF. CDR3 in DNA: TGTGCCAGCAGTTCCGTGACAGATACGCAGTATTTT.

In its sample, this clone was seen once. This chain uses TRBV28 with TRBJ2-7, with 10 bases that match TRBD1. CDR3 length: 17 residues. CDR1 and CDR2 (germline): MDHEN, SYDVKM. V shed 3 bases and J 1 base; nucleotides not matched to a gene: 9. The CDR3 DNA follows: TGTGCCAGCAGTTTCGAAGGACAGGGGGTGGGGTCCTACGAGCAGTACTTC. It encodes CASSFEGQGVGSYEQYF.

This clone was seen only a few times. The chain employs TRBV14 and TRBJ1-1; D may be TRBD1 (6 bases). Germline V gene lookup returns CDR1 SGHDN and CDR2 FVKESK. V lost 5 bases and J lost 0, with 13 bases in between. The CDR3 has 15 amino acids. Written as DNA, the CDR3 is TGTGCCAGCAGCAACTCGGACAGATTGAACACTGAAGCTTTCTTT. The encoded protein is CASSNSDRLNTEAFF.

The V and J genes are TRBV6-1 and TRBJ2-7, with D maybe TRBD2 (6 bases). The CDR3 loop spans 14 amino acids. Looked up from germline, CDR1 is MNHNS and CDR2 is SASEGT. V dropped 4 bases and J dropped 4 bases, with 14 bases sitting between them. The CDR3 DNA reads as TGTGCCAGCAGTGTATTCGGGAGAGGGTACGAGCAGTACTTC. This gives the protein CASSVFGRGYEQYF.

The chain uses TRBV10-3 and TRBJ1-2, with 9 bases lining up with TRBD1. The CDR3 totals 18 residues. Germline trimming cut 1 base from V and 6 bases from J; bases unmatched to any gene: 15. Per germline, CDR1 ENHRY and CDR2 SYGVKD. DNA for the CDR3: TGTGCCATCAGTGAGTTACCCCAGTCCCAAAACAGGGGGCATGGCTACACCTTC. This gives the protein CAISELPQSQNRGHGYTF.

The rearrangement uses TRBV7-2 and TRBJ1-2; TRBD1 matches at 9 bases. Germline V gene lookup returns CDR1 SGHTA and CDR2 FQGNSA. The V gene end was trimmed by 3 bases and the J gene end by 5 bases; junction bases not matched to a gene: 16. The CDR3 runs to 18 residues. The CDR3 bases are TGTGCCAGCAGCTTGAGTTCCCTGACCCGGGGGACAGGGTATGGCTACACCTTC. Its protein is CASSLSSLTRGTGYGYTF. Based on the CDR3 plus reference TRBV7-2 and TRBJ1-2, the full variable domain is GAGVSQSPSNKVTEKGKDVELRCDPISGHTALYWYRQSLGQGLEFLIYFQGNSAPDKSGLPSDRFSAERTGGSVSTLTIQRTQQEDSAVYLCASSLSSLTRGTGYGYTFGSGTRLTVV.

The chain combines TRBV19 with TRBJ1-5; D may be TRBD1 (5 bases). Per germline, CDR1 LNHDA and CDR2 SQIVND (reference sequence). The length of the CDR3 is 13 residues. With 9 bases removed from V and 6 bases from J, the gap between germline ends came to 15 bases. The CDR3 coding sequence is TGTGCCAGCTGGGGGGAGTCCGGTCAGCCCCAGCATTTT. Its protein is CASWGESGQPQHF.

This chain links TRBV6-4 with TRBJ2-1; tentatively, D is TRBD1 (5 bases). The CDR3 contains 15 residues. Germline CDR1 reads MRHNA; CDR2 reads SNTAGT. V was trimmed by 0 bases and J by 5 bases, leaving 11 bases between them. The CDR3 coding sequence is TGTGCCAGCAGTGACTCGGGGCAGGACCACAATGAGCAGTTCTTC. As protein: CASSDSGQDHNEQFF.

The rearrangement joins TRBV23-1 to TRBJ1-1; the D is unclear. TRBV23-1 is identified as an open reading frame with a role that is uncertain. This CDR3 contains 16 residues. V shed 0 bases and J shed 8 bases, with 19 bases lying between them. The DNA of the CDR3 is TGCGCCAGCAGTCAATCGAGCGGGGATAAGGGTCAGGAAGCTTTCTTT. Translating gives CASSQSSGDKGQEAFF.

CDR3 nucleotides: TGTGCCAGCAGTTACTCGGAGGGTTACTACGAGCAGTACTTC. This sequence encodes CASSYSEGYYEQYF. The chain recombines TRBV6-5 with TRBJ2-5, with D perhaps TRBD2 (6 bases). The closer fit of TRBJ2-7 to the DNA end suggests the J call may be wrong. CDR1 is MNHEY and CDR2 is SVGAGI in the germline V gene. The CDR3 length is 14 residues.

This clone was picked up a small number of times. The rearrangement uses TRBV18 and TRBJ2-2; 10 bases map to TRBD2. CDR1 and CDR2 from the germline V gene are KGHSH and LQKENI. V was clipped by 0 bases and J by 7 bases; unmatched bases: 5. The CDR3 contains 16 residues. The CDR3 DNA is TGTGCCAGCTCACCACCCTCCAGCGGGAGGGTCGGGGAGCTGTTTTTT. Translation: CASSPPSSGRVGELFF.

The chain carries TRBV4-3 and TRBJ2-7; 8 nucleotides align to TRBD1. Trimming cost V 2 bases and J 6 bases; bases outside gene matches: 3. In germline, CDR1 is LGHNA, CDR2 YSLEER. The CDR3 has 13 amino acids. The CDR3 is CASSQRQGSEQYF. CDR3 DNA: TGCGCCAGCAGCCAAAGACAGGGGTCCGAGCAGTACTTC.

The V call is TRBV29-1, the J call TRBJ1-2, with D possibly being TRBD1 (5 bases). This CDR3 region has 12 residues. Trimming pared 4 bases from V and 6 bases from J, leaving 12 bases between. In germline, CDR1 is SQVTM, CDR2 ANQGSEA. CDR3 nucleotides: TGCAGCGTTGTGGACAAAAGTAATGGCTACACCTTC. Translating gives CSVVDKSNGYTF.

V and J are TRBV10-3 and TRBJ2-7, with 7 nucleotides matching TRBD1. The CDR3 runs 17 residues. The germline V gene has CDR1 ENHRY and CDR2 SYGVKD. With 3 bases clipped from V and 2 bases from J, the junction kept 13 bases outside the gene matches. CDR3 DNA sequence: TGTGCCATCAGTGACGCCTTGACAGGGAAGGATCCCTACGAGCAGTACTTC. Translating it yields CAISDALTGKDPYEQYF.

The CDR3 DNA is TGTGCCAGCAGTAGGGACAGGGGGCTGGTCTATGGCTACACCTTC. Its translation is CASSRDRGLVYGYTF. The V and J genes are TRBV6-5 and TRBJ1-2, with 12 bases that match TRBD1. CDR3 length: 15 residues. Looked up from germline, CDR1 is MNHEY and CDR2 is SVGAGI. V dropped 5 bases and J dropped 4; count of bases not matched to a gene: 5.

The rearrangement uses TRBV23-1 and TRBJ1-3; D is possibly TRBD1 (6 bases). TRBV23-1 is an ORF, with its function uncertain. This CDR3 is 16 amino acids long. V was clipped by 7 bases and J by 5 bases, with 21 bases between them. This CDR3 reads CASTQQGPAVRNTIYF. CDR3 coding DNA: TGCGCCAGCACACAACAGGGCCCGGCGGTCCGAAACACCATATATTTT.

The rearrangement joins TRBV7-6 to TRBJ2-1, with TRBD2 identical over 9 bases. V trimming: 4 bases; J trimming: 5 bases; junction bases outside the gene matches: 9. CDR1 is SGHVS, CDR2 FNYEAQ, per germline. This CDR3 has 16 amino acids. The CDR3 DNA reads TGTGCCAGCAGCTATAGCGGGAGTATCAGGAACAATGAGCAGTTCTTC. This gives the protein CASSYSGSIRNNEQFF.

V is TRBV9 and J is TRBJ2-1; tentative D call: TRBD2 (6 bases). V dropped 0 bases and J dropped 8 bases, with 18 bases sitting between them. The CDR3 is made up of 16 amino acids. Per the germline V gene, CDR1 is SGDLS and CDR2 is YYNGEE. The CDR3 region is CASSVESAGRRYEQFF. The CDR3 bases are TGTGCCAGCAGCGTAGAATCCGCGGGAAGGCGTTATGAGCAGTTCTTC.

This chain links TRBV29-1 with TRBJ2-3, with 11 bases lining up with TRBD2. The J segment lost 3 bases and the V segment lost 6 bases, leaving 8 bases of the junction unmatched. Germline V gives CDR1 SQVTM, CDR2 ANQGSEA. The CDR3 loop spans 15 amino acids. As DNA, the CDR3 is TGCAGCGTAATAACTAGCGGGAGTTGGACAGATACGCAGTATTTT. Residues: CSVITSGSWTDTQYF.

A single count supports this clone. The chain recombines TRBV6-6 with TRBJ1-4; TRBD1 agrees at 7 bases. V trimming: 7 bases; J trimming: 5 bases; junction bases outside the gene matches: 7. This CDR3 is built from 14 residues. CDR1 and CDR2 (germline): MNHNY, SVGAGI (reference sequence). The CDR3 region is CASTRDRENEKLFF. CDR3 nucleotides: TGTGCCAGCACTCGGGACAGAGAGAATGAAAAACTGTTTTTT.

The V gene is TRBV19, the J gene TRBJ1-5; unclear D gene. Germline V gene lookup returns CDR1 LNHDA and CDR2 SQIVND (reference sequence). V lost 9 bases to trimming and J lost 0 bases, with 18 bases between them. The CDR3 has 16 amino acids. The CDR3 DNA reads TGTGCCAGCAAAGGCGGTCTAAGTACTAGCAATCAGCCCCAGCATTTT. This codes for CASKGGLSTSNQPQHF.